A selection of T cell receptor beta chains follows, all from one sample in a study of blood T cell repertoires in COVID-19. Assay: immunoSEQ multiplex PCR; the TCRdb copy retains only in-frame clones and omits some. The profile shows more than 70,000 clones, 70% to 90% of them singletons. The sequenced sample was peripheral blood. The origin of the receptors is a woman older than 75 in a cohort sampled during active or convalescent COVID-19. The CDR3 runs from the conserved cysteine through the conserved F or W. D genes are given only for firm matches. Expanded clones are given a class, and other clones once, few, many or no size at all.

NA	TRBV18	TRBJ2-2	NA	TGTGCCAGCTCACCATCGCGTAACACCGGGGAGCTGTTTTTT	CASSPSRNTGELFF
NA	TRBV7-3	TRBJ2-1	NA	TGTGCCAGCAGCTTATTGGGGCCGGGGACTGGGGTCAATGAGCAGTTCTTC	CASSLLGPGTGVNEQFF
NA	TRBV2	TRBJ1-2	NA	TGTGCCAGCAGTGTTAGGGGCTATGGCTACACCTTC	CASSVRGYGYTF
TRBD1	TRBV5-1	TRBJ1-3	NA	TGCGCCAGCAGCTTGACAGGGGGCTTAAGAAACACCATATATTTT	CASSLTGGLRNTIYF
NA	TRBV29-1	TRBJ2-4	few	TGCAGCGTTGAACGAGGGGCCAAAAACATTCAGTACTTC	CSVERGAKNIQYF
NA	TRBV19	TRBJ1-5	once	TGTGCCAGTAATAAGGGGATTGGTCAGCCCCAGCATTTT	CASNKGIGQPQHF
TRBD1	TRBV9	TRBJ1-4	few	TGTGCCAGCAGCTCCTCGCTTTTTGGGACAGCTAATGAAAAACTGTTTTTT	CASSSSLFGTANEKLFF
TRBD1	TRBV6-1	TRBJ1-4	NA	TGTGCCAGCAGTGGAGGGACAGGGGGCGTTAAGGAAAAACTGTTTTTT	CASSGGTGGVKEKLFF
NA	TRBV6-5	TRBJ1-1	NA	TGTGCCAGCAGAAGGCAGGGCGGTGAAGCTTTCTTT	CASRRQGGEAFF
NA	TRBV5-1	TRBJ2-3	NA	TGCGCCAGCAGCTCGGGACAAGATACGCAGTATTTT	CASSSGQDTQYF
NA	TRBV4-1	TRBJ1-2	NA	TGCGCCAGCAGCCAAGGACAAGCCAGACAAGGTCCTAACTATGGCTACACCTTC	CASSQGQARQGPNYGYTF
TRBD1	TRBV23-1	TRBJ2-7	NA	TGCGCCAGCAGTCAAAAGGCAGGACAGGGGGCAAGCCACGAGCAGTACTTC	CASSQKAGQGASHEQYF
TRBD1	TRBV18	TRBJ1-6	NA	TGTGCCAGCTCTCACCGGGACAGAGATAATTCACCCCTCCACTTT	CASSHRDRDNSPLHF
NA	TRBV19	TRBJ2-2	NA	TGTGCCAGTAGTGACAGGTTGGGGGAGCTGTTTTTT	CASSDRLGELFF
TRBD1	TRBV10-1	TRBJ2-3	NA	TGCGCCAGCAGTGAGCAACAGGGGGGTGGCACAGATACGCAGTATTTT	CASSEQQGGGTDTQYF
TRBD2	TRBV7-3	TRBJ2-2	NA	TGTGCCAGCAGCCCCGGGAGGGCGAACACCGGGGAGCTGTTTTTT	CASSPGRANTGELFF